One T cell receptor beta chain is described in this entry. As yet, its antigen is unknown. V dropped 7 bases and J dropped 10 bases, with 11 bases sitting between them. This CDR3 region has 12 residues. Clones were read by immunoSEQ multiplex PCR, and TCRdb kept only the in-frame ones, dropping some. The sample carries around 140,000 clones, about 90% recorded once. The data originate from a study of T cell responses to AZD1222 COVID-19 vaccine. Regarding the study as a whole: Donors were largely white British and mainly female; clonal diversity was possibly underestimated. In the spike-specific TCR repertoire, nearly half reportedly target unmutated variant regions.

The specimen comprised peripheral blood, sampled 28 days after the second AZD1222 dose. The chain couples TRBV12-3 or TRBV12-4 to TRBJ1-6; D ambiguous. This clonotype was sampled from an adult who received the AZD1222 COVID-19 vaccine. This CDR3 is CASTGLQSPLHF. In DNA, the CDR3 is TGTGCCAGCACCGGACTACAGTCACCCCTCCACTTT.